This TCR beta chain was documented in a study of cytomegalovirus exposure and HLA in healthy donors. Clones were read by immunoSEQ multiplex PCR, and TCRdb kept only the in-frame ones, dropping some. This table has tens of thousands of clones, about 95% appearing once. CDR3 length equals 15 residues. Germline V gene sequence: CDR1 LNHDA, CDR2 SQIVND (reference sequence). Trimming stripped 7 bases from V and 0 bases from J, with 12 bases between. The chain joins TRBV19 to TRBJ1-4; D is perhaps TRBD1 (5 bases). The sequencing sample was made of PBMCs. The TCR sequence derives from a young man in good health and CMV-seronegative. The CDR3 DNA reads TGTGCCAGTACCCCTACAGGAGCAACTAATGAAAAACTGTTTTTT. It specifies CASTPTGATNEKLFF. Filled out from reference TRBV19 and TRBJ1-4, the complete variable domain reads DGGITQSPKYLFRKEGQNVTLSCEQNLNHDAMYWYRQDPGQGLRLIYYSQIVNDFQKGDIAEGYSVSREKKESFPLTVTSAQKNPTAFYLCASTPTGATNEKLFFGSGTQLSVL.